This is a list of T cell receptor beta chains from one sample in a study of patients and donors after allogeneic stem cell transplantation. MiXCR, run by TCRdb on the RT-PCR reads, gives a single entry per CDR3 protein. Of 200,000 to 250,000 distinct CDR3 sequences in the sample, roughly 15% were seen once. Sequenced input: blood, either unsorted or a sorted T cell fraction (not recorded which). These receptors came from a human donor who was either an allogeneic HSCT recipient or a stem cell or donor lymphocyte infusion donor (not recorded which). It is not recorded whose cells these are; they may come from a transplant donor. CDR3s include the opening cysteine and the closing phenylalanine or tryptophan. D genes are given only for firm matches. Some rows have no size entry. The others give once, few or many, or a class for an expanded clone.

TRBD2,TRBV6-5,many,TRBJ2-2,TGTGCCAGCAGTTCGACTAGCGGGAGGAGGGGCGGGGAGCTGTTTTTT,CASSSTSGRRGGELFF
TRBD1,TRBV4-2,NA,TRBJ2-3,TGTGCCAGCAGCCAAGCCACTACAGGGGGCGCAGGCACAGATACGCAGTATTTT,CASSQATTGGAGTDTQYF
NA,TRBV29-1,many,TRBJ1-3,TGCAGCGTCTGGACGGAAGACACCATATATTTT,CSVWTEDTIYF
NA,TRBV21-1,NA,TRBJ1-3,TGTGCCAGCAGCAAAGGGGTACGAAACACCATATATTTT,CASSKGVRNTIYF
NA,TRBV5-1,NA,TRBJ2-3,TGCGCCAGCAGCTCGGCCCTGGATACGCAGTATTTT,CASSSALDTQYF
TRBD1,TRBV20-1,NA,TRBJ2-4,TGCAGTGCTAAACCGGGACAGGGGGCCAAAAACATTCAGTACTTC,CSAKPGQGAKNIQYF
TRBD1,TRBV20-1,NA,TRBJ1-2,TGCAGTGCTCGGACAGGGGGCAATGGCTACACCTTC,CSARTGGNGYTF
TRBD1,TRBV6-6,many,TRBJ2-1,TGTGCCAGCAGTTTGGGACAGGGACGCGAGCAGTTCTTC,CASSLGQGREQFF
NA,TRBV5-6,few,TRBJ1-5,TGTGCCAGCAGCTTGAGAGGGAGAGGTCAGCCCCAGCATTTT,CASSLRGRGQPQHF
TRBD2,TRBV11-3,few,TRBJ2-3,TGTGCCAGCAGCGGGGGGACTAGCGGATACACAGATACGCAGTATTTT,CASSGGTSGYTDTQYF
NA,TRBV20-1,many,TRBJ2-3,TGCAGTGCTAGAGATCTAGGGGTGTCAGATACGCAGTATTTT,CSARDLGVSDTQYF
TRBD2,TRBV7-3,few,TRBJ2-7,TGTGCCAGCAGCTTAACTGCGGGAGTTGCCTACGAGCAGTACTTC,CASSLTAGVAYEQYF
TRBD2,TRBV5-4,NA,TRBJ2-1,TGTGCCAGCAGCTCAGTGAGCGGGAGGCTCTACAATGAGCAGTTCTTC,CASSSVSGRLYNEQFF
TRBD2,TRBV11-2,many,TRBJ2-1,TGTGCCAGCAGCTCCGCCCCCTTAGCGGGAAATGGGTACAATGAGCAGTTCTTC,CASSSAPLAGNGYNEQFF
TRBD1,TRBV24-1,many,TRBJ1-5,TGTGCCACCGCGGGACAGGCGATAAATCAGCCCCAGCATTTT,CATAGQAINQPQHF
NA,TRBV15,NA,TRBJ1-2,TGTGCCACCAGCAGAGATAGGGCAGCCTATGGCTACACCTTC,CATSRDRAAYGYTF
NA,TRBV13,NA,TRBJ2-7,TGTGCCAGCAGCCTTCGAAAAGAGCGGGAAGGGGGCCACGAGCAGTACTTC,CASSLRKEREGGHEQYF
NA,TRBV7-3,NA,TRBJ2-3,TGTGCCAGCAGCTTAAAGGGGCTACTAGATGCAGATACGCAGTATTTT,CASSLKGLLDADTQYF
TRBD1,TRBV14,NA,TRBJ2-3,TGTGCCAGCAGCCGAGGGACAGGGGTCACAGATACGCAGTATTTT,CASSRGTGVTDTQYF
NA,TRBV7-9,NA,TRBJ1-4,TGTGCCAGCAGCACCAGACAGGATGCAACTAATGAAAAACTGTTTTTT,CASSTRQDATNEKLFF
TRBD1,TRBV5-4,many,TRBJ2-2,TGTGCCAGCAGCAGCCAGACAGGGGGGTACACCGGGGAGCTGTTTTTT,CASSSQTGGYTGELFF
TRBD2,TRBV20-1,many,TRBJ2-5,TGCAGTGCAGAACGGACTAGCGGAAATACCAGGACCCAGTACTTC,CSAERTSGNTRTQYF
NA,TRBV10-3,NA,TRBJ2-2,TGTGCCATCAGTGAGTCGCTGGGACCCAGCGGGGAGCTGTTTTTT,CAISESLGPSGELFF
TRBD2,TRBV20-1,many,TRBJ2-1,TGCAGTGGCGGGGGGGCCCGGAATGAGCAGTTCTTC,CSGGGARNEQFF
NA,TRBV20-1,NA,TRBJ1-1,TGCAGTGCTAGAGATAGGAGAATGAACACTGAAGCTTTCTTT,CSARDRRMNTEAFF
NA,TRBV18,NA,TRBJ2-3,TGTGCCAGCTCACCACGGGCTAGTATTGCAGATACGCAGTATTTT,CASSPRASIADTQYF
NA,TRBV20-1,few,TRBJ1-4,TGCAGTGTCGGAGAGGAAAAACTGTTTTTT,CSVGEEKLFF
NA,TRBV9,few,TRBJ2-3,TGTGCCAGCAGCGTAAAGCCGGCTAGCACAGATACGCAGTATTTT,CASSVKPASTDTQYF
NA,TRBV20-1,NA,TRBJ2-7,TGCAGTGCTAGCGGGATGCTCTCCTACGAGCAGTACTTC,CSASGMLSYEQYF
TRBD2,TRBV20-1,many,TRBJ2-1,TGCAGTGCAATTACTAGCGGGAGGAATAATGAGCAGTTCTTC,CSAITSGRNNEQFF
NA,TRBV18,few,TRBJ1-1,TGTGCCAGCTCCCTCGGTCGCGTGGGGGAAGGCACTGAAGCTTTCTTT,CASSLGRVGEGTEAFF
NA,TRBV28,few,TRBJ1-3,NA,CASSSSTVAGNTIYF
TRBD2,TRBV24-1,many,TRBJ2-1,TGTGCCACCAGTGATTTGACTAGCGGGAGGTTCTTC,CATSDLTSGRFF
NA,TRBV12-3/TRBV12-4,few,TRBJ2-2,TGTGCCAGCAGTTTAGGTCGTCGGGGCGCGAACACCGGGGAGCTGTTTTTT,CASSLGRRGANTGELFF
NA,TRBV20-1,few,TRBJ1-5,TGCAGTGCTAGAGCGACGGGCAGGGTCAATCAGCCCCAGCATTTT,CSARATGRVNQPQHF
NA,TRBV5-1,NA,TRBJ1-1,TGCGCCAGCAGCTTGGTGGGGGGCGGGGGCACTGAAGCTTTCTTT,CASSLVGGGGTEAFF
TRBD1,TRBV30,few,TRBJ1-2,TGTGCCTGGAGTAACAGGGGCGGACTCTATGGCTACACCTTC,CAWSNRGGLYGYTF
NA,TRBV11-3,NA,TRBJ2-6,TGTGCCAGCAGCGGCGACATCTATTCTGGGGCCAACGTCCTGACTTTC,CASSGDIYSGANVLTF